The clone carrying this TCR beta chain was seen many times. The source of the sample is a study of CDR3 diversity in severe acne. Via MiXCR, TCRdb re-called the PCR reads, giving one row per CDR3 protein. The sample shows almost 85,000 distinct CDR3 sequences, 51% of them seen only once. Between the trimmed V and J ends, which lost 6 bases and 5 bases, there was a span of 14 bases. The CDR3 length is 14 residues. Germline CDR1 and CDR2: LNHDA and SQIVND (reference sequence). This chain uses TRBV19 with TRBJ1-5; a weak D match, TRBD1 (5 bases). Sequencing used blood. This sequence originates from a male donor in good health, without acne. This CDR3 reads CASSILVGDQPQHF. CDR3 nucleotide sequence: TGTGCCAGTAGCATACTTGTGGGGGATCAGCCCCAGCATTTT.